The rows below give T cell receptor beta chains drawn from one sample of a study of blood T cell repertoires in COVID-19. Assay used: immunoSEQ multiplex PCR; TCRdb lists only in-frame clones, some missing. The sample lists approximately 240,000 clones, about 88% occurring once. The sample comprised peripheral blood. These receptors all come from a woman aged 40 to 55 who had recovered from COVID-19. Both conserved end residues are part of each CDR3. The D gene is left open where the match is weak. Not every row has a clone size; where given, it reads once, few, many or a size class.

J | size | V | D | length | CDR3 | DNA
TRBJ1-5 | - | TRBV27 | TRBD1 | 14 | CASSRQGSNQPQHF | TGTGCCAGCAGCCGACAGGGAAGCAATCAGCCCCAGCATTTT
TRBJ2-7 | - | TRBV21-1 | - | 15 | CASSKPTSGRYEQYF | TGTGCCAGCAGCAAGCCGACTAGCGGGAGATACGAGCAGTACTTC
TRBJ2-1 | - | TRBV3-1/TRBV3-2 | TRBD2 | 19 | CASSQEGLVIIPSYNEQFF | TGTGCCAGCAGCCAAGAGGGACTAGTTATAATTCCCAGTTACAATGAGCAGTTCTTC
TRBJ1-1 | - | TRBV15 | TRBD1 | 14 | CATSRVRGLGEAFF | TGTGCCACCAGCAGAGTCAGGGGGTTGGGTGAAGCTTTCTTT
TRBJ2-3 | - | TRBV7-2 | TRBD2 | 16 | CASRPQGLARSDTQYF | TGTGCCAGCAGACCACAAGGACTAGCAAGATCAGATACGCAGTATTTT
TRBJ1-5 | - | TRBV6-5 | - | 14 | CASSYGRTNQPQHF | TGTGCCAGCAGTTACGGCAGGACTAATCAGCCCCAGCATTTT
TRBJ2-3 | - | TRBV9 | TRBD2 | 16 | CASSLGLAGATDTQYF | TGTGCCAGCAGCTTAGGACTAGCGGGAGCCACAGATACGCAGTATTTT
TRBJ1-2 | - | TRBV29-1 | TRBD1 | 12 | CSVVQGGVGYTF | TGCAGCGTTGTCCAAGGGGGCGTCGGCTACACCTTC
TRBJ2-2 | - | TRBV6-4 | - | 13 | CASSGLASGELFF | TGTGCCAGCAGTGGCCTAGCGTCCGGGGAGCTGTTTTTT
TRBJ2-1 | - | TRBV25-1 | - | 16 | CASLPRGAVGAREQFF | TGTGCCAGCCTCCCCAGAGGAGCGGTGGGGGCCCGGGAGCAGTTCTTC
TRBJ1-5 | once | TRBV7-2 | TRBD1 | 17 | CASSLAGGGQSNQPQHF | TGTGCCAGCAGCTTAGCAGGGGGCGGCCAAAGCAATCAGCCCCAGCATTTT
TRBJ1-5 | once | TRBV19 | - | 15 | CASTRSGLSNQPQHF | TGTGCCAGTACCCGAAGTGGACTTAGCAATCAGCCCCAGCATTTT
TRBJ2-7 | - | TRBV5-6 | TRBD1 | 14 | CASSPDRAPYEQYF | TGTGCCAGCAGCCCGGACAGGGCTCCCTACGAGCAGTACTTC
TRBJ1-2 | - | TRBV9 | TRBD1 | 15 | CASSSPGEGARGYTF | TGTGCCAGCAGCTCCCCAGGAGAGGGGGCGCGAGGCTACACCTTC
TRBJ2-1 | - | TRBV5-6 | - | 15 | CASSLDSSSYNEQFF | TGTGCCAGCAGCTTGGACAGTTCTTCTTACAATGAGCAGTTCTTC
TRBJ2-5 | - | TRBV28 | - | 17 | CASSRNIGRDIQETQYF | TGTGCCAGCAGTCGAAATATAGGGAGGGACATCCAAGAGACCCAGTACTTC
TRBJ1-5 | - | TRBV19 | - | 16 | CASSIIRGLGNQPQHF | TGTGCCAGTAGTATAATTCGAGGATTAGGCAATCAGCCCCAGCATTTT
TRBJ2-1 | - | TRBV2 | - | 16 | CASSSPQTLSYNEQFF | TGTGCCAGCAGTTCCCCACAGACCCTCTCCTACAATGAGCAGTTCTTC
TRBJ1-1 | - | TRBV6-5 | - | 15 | CASSYYGRGVTEAFF | TGTGCCAGCAGTTACTACGGCAGGGGAGTCACTGAAGCTTTCTTT
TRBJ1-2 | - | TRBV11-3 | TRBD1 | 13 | CASSLNRGHGYTF | TGTGCCAGCAGCCTAAACAGGGGCCATGGCTACACCTTC
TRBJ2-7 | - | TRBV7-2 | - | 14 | CASSPGRVGNEQYF | TGTGCCAGCAGCCCGGGAAGGGTGGGCAACGAGCAGTACTTC
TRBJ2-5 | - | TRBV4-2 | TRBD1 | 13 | CASSAGTVETQYF | TGTGCCAGCAGCGCCGGGACAGTGGAGACCCAGTACTTC
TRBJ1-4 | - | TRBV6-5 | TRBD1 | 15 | CASRPRQGINEKLFF | TGTGCCAGCAGACCCAGACAGGGCATTAATGAAAAACTGTTTTTT
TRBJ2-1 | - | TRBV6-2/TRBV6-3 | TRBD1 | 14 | CASSYLDRGNEQFF | TGTGCCAGCAGTTACTTGGACAGGGGCAATGAGCAGTTCTTC
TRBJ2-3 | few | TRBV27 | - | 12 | CARETGSDTQYF | TGTGCCAGAGAGACGGGGTCAGATACGCAGTATTTT
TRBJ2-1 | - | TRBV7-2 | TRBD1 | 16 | CASSLVGQGANNEQFF | TGTGCCAGCAGCTTAGTAGGACAGGGGGCGAACAATGAGCAGTTCTTC
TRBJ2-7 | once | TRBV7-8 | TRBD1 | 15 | CASSLDRGSPYEQYF | TGTGCCAGCAGCCTGGACAGGGGTAGCCCCTACGAGCAGTACTTC
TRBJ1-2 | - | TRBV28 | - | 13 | CASSPPGVYGYTF | TGTGCCAGCAGTCCCCCGGGGGTCTATGGCTACACCTTC
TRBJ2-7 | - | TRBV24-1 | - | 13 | CATSVAGTYEQYF | TGTGCCACCAGTGTTGCGGGGACCTACGAGCAGTACTTC
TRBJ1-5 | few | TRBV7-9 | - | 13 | CASSLGAGQPQHF | TGTGCCAGCAGCTTAGGCGCCGGGCAGCCCCAGCATTTT
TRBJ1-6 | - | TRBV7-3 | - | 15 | CASSLTAGKNSPLHF | TGTGCCAGCAGCTTAACGGCAGGGAAGAATTCACCCCTCCACTTT
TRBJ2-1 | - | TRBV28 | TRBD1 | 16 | CASSLTRDSYYNEQFF | TGTGCCAGCAGTTTGACCCGGGACAGCTACTACAATGAGCAGTTCTTC
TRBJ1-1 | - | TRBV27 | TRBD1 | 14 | CASSLFSGTVEAFF | TGTGCCAGCAGTTTATTCTCCGGGACAGTTGAAGCTTTCTTT
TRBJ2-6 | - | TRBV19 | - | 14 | CATSVSSGANVLTF | TGTGCCACCTCCGTCTCCTCTGGGGCCAACGTCCTGACTTTC
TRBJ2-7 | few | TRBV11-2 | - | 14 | CASTRDSSSYEQYF | TGTGCCAGCACCCGAGACAGCTCCTCCTACGAGCAGTACTTC
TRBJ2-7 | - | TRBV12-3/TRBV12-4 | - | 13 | CASSELYSYEQYF | TGTGCCAGCAGTGAGCTGTACTCCTACGAGCAGTACTTC
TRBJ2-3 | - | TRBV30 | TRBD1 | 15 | CAWSRGQAYTDTQYF | TGTGCCTGGAGTCGGGGACAGGCCTATACAGATACGCAGTATTTT
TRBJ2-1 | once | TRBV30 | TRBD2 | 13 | CAWRGTSGSSQFF | TGTGCCTGGAGGGGGACTAGCGGGAGCTCGCAGTTCTTC
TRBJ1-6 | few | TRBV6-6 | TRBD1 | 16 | CASSRRQGANNSPLHF | TGTGCCAGCAGTCGAAGACAGGGGGCGAATAATTCACCCCTCCACTTT
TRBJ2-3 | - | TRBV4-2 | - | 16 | CASSQDRQGGTDTQYF | TGTGCCAGCAGCCAAGATCGGCAGGGCGGCACAGATACGCAGTATTTT